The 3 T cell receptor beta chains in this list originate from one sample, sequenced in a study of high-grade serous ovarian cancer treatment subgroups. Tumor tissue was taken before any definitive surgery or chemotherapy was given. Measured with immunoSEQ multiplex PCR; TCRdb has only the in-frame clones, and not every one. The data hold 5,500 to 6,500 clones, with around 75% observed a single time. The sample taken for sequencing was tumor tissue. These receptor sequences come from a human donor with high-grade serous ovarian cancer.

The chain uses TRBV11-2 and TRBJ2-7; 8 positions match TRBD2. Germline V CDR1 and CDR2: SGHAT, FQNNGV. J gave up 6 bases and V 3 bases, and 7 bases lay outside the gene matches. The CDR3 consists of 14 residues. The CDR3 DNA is TGTGCCAGCAGCTTGGACCCGGGGGGGCTCGAGCAGTACTTC. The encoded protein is CASSLDPGGLEQYF.

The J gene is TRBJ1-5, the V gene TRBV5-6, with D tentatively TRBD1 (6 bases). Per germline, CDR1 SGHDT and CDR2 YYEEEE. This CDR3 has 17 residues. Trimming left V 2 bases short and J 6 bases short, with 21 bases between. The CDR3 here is CASSFAGAFGRGQPQHF. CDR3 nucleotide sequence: TGTGCCAGCAGCTTTGCAGGGGCTTTTGGACGGGGTCAGCCCCAGCATTTT.

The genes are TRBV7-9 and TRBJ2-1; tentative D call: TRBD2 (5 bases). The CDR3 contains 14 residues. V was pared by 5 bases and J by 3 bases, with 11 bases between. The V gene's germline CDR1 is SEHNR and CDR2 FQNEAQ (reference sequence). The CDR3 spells CASSIRGNYNEQFF. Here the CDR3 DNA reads TGTGCCAGCAGCATCCGGGGTAACTACAATGAGCAGTTCTTC. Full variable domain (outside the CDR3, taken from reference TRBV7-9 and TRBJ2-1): DTGVSQNPRHKITKRGQNVTFRCDPISEHNRLYWYRQTLGQGPEFLTYFQNEAQLEKSRLLSDRFSAERPKGSFSTLEIQRTEQGDSAMYLCASSIRGNYNEQFFGPGTRLTVL.